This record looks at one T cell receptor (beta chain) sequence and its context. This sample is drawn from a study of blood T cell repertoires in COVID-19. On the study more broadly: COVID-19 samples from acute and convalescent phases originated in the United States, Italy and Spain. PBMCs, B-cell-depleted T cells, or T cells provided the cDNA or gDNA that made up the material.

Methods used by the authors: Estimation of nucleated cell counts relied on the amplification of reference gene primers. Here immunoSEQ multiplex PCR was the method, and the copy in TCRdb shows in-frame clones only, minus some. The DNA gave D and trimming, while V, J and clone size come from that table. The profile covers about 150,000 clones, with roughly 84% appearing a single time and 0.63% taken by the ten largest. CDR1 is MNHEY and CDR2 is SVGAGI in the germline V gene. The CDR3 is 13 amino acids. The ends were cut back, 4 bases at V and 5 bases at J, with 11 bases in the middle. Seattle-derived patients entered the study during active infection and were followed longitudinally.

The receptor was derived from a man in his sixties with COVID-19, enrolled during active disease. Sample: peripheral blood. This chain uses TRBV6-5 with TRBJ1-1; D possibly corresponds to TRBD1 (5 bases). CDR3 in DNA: TGTGCCAGCAGTTTTAGGGGTGGGACTGAAGCTTTCTTT. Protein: CASSFRGGTEAFF.